This T cell receptor beta chain stems from a study of CD8 T cells in Susac syndrome. Study results and caveats: The relatively small number of individuals in the TCR sequencing and HLA analysis was acknowledged by the study.

Deletions cut 5 bases from V and 1 base from J, with 14 bases between. The germline V gene has CDR1 MNHEY and CDR2 SMNVEV (reference sequence). The CDR3 extends over 15 amino acids. Note on this clonotype: As yet, its antigen is unknown.

The authors carried out high-throughput sequencing of TCR beta. They applied it to CD8+ and CD4+ T cells obtained from blood. Reverse transcription of roughly 0.5 to 1 ug RNA used random hexamers. TCRdb re-analysed the immunoSEQ multiplex PCR reads in MiXCR, keeping a single row per CDR3 protein. The table shows 150,000 to 200,000 distinct CDR3 sequences, with about 95% occurring only once. The receptor comes from a human donor in good health. Sequencing was performed on CD4+ T cells from PBMCs. V and J are TRBV27 and TRBJ1-1; D remains unclear. CDR3 DNA: TGTGCCAGCAGTCTCAACACTCGCCCGAACACTGAAGCTTTCTTT. Encoded protein: CASSLNTRPNTEAFF.